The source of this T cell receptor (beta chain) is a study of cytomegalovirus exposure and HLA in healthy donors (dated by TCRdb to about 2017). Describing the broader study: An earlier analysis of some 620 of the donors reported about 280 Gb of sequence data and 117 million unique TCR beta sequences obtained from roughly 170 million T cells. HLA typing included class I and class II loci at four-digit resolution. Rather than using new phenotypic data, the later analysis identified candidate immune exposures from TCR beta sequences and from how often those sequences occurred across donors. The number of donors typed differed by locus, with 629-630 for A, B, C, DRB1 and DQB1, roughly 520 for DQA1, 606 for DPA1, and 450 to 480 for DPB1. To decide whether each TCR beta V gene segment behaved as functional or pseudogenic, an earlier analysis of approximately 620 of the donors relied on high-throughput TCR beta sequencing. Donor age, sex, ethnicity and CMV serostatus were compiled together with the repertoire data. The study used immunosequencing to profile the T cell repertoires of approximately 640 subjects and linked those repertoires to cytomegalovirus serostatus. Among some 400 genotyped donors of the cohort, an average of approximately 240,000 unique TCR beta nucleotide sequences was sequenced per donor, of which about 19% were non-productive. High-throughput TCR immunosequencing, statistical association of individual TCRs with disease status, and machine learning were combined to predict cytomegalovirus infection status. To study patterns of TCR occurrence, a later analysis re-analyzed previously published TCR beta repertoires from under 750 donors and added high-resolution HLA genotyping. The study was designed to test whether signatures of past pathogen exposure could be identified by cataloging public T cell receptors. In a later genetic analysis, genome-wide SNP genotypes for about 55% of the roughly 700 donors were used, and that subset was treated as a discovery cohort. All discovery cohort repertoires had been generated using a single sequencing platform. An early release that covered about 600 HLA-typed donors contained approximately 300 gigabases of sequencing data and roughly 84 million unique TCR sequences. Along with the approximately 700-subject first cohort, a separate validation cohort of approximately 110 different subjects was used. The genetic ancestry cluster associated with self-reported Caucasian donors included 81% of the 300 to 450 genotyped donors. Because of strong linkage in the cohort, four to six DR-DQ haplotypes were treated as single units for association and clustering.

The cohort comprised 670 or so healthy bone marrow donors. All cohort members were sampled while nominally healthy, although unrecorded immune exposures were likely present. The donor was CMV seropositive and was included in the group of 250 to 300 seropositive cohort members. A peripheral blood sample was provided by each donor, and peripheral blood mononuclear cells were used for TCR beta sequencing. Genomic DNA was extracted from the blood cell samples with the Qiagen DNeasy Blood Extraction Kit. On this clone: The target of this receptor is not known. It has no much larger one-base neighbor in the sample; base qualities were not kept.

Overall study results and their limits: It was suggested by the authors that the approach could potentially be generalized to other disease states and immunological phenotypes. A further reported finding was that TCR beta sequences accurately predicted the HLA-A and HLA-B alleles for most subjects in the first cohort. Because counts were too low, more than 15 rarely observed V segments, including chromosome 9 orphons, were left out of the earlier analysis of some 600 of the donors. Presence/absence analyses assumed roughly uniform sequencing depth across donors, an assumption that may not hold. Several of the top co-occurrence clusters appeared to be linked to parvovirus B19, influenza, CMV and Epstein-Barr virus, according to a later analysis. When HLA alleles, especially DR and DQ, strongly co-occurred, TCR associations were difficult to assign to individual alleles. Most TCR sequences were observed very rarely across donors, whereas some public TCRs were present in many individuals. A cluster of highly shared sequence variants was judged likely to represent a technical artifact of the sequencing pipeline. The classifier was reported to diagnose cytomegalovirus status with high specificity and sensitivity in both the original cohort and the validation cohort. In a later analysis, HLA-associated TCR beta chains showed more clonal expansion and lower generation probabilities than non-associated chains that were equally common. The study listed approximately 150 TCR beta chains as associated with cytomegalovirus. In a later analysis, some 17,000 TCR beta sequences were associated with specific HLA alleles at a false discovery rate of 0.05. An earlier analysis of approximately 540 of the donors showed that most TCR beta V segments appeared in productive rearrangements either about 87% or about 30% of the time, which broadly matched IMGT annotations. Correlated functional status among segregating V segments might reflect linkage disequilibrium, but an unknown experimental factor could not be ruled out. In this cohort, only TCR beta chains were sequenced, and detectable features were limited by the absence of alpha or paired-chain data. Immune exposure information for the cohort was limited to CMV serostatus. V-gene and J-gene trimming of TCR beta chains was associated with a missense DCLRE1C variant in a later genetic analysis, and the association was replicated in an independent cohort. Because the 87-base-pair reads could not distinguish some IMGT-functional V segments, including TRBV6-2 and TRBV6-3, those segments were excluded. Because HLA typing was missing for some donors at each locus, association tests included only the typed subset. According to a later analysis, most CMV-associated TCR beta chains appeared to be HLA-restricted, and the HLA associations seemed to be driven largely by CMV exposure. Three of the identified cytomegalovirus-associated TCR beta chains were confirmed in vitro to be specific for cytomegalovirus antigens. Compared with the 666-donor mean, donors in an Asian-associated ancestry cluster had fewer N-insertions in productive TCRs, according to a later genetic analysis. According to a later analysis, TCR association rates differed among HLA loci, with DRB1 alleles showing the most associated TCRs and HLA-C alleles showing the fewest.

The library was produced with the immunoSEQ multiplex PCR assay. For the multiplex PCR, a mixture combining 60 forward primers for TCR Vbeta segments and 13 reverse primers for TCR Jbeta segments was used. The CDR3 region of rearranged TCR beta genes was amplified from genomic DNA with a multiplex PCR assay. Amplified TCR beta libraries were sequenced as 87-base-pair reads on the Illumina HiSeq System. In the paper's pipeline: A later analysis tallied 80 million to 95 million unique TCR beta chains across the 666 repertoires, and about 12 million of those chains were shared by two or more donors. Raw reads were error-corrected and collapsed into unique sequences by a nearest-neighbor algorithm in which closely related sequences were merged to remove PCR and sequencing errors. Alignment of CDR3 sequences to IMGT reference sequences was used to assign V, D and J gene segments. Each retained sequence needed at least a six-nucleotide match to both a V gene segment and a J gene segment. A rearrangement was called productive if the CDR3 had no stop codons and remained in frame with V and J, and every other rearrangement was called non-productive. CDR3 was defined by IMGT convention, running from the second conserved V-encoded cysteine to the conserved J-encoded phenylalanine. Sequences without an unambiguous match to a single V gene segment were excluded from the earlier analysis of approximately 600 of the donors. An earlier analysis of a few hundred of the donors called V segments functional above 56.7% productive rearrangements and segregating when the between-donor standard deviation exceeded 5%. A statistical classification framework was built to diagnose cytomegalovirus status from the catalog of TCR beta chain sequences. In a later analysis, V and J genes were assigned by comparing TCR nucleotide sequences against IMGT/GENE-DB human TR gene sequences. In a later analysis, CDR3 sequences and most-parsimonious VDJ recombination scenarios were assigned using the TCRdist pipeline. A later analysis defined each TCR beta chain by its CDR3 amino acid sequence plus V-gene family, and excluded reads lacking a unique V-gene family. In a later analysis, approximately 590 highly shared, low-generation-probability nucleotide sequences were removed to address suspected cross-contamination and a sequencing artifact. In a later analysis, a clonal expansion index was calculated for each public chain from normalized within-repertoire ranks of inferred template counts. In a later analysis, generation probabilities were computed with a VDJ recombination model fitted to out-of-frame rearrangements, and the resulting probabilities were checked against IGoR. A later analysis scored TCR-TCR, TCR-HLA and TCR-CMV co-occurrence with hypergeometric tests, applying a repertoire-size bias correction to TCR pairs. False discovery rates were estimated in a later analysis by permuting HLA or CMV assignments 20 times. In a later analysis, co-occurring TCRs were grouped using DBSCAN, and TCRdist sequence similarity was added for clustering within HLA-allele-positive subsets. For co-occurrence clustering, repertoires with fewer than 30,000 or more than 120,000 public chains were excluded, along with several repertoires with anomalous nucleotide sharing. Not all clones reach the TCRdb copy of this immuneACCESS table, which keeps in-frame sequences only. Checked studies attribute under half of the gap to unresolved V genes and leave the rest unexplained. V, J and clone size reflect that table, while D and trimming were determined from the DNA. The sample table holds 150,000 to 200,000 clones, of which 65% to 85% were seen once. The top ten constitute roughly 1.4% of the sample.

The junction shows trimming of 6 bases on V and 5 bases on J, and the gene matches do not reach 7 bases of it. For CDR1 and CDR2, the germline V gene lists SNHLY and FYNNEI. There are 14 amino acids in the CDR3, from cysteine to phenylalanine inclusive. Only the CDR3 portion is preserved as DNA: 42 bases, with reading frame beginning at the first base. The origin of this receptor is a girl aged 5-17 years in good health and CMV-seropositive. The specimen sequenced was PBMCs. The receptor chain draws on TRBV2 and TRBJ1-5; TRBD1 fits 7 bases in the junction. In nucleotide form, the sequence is TGTGCCAGCAGCCCAGACAGGGAGGATCAGCCCCAGCATTTT. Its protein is CASSPDREDQPQHF.